The rows below give T cell receptor beta chains drawn from one sample of a study of T cell responses to AZD1222 COVID-19 vaccine. TCRdb's table, derived via immunoSEQ multiplex PCR, lists solely in-frame clones and lacks some. This table holds approximately 84,000 clones, approximately 92% found once. The sequencing here drew on peripheral blood, taken 28 days after the second AZD1222 dose. The source of these receptors is an adult who received the AZD1222 COVID-19 vaccine. CDR3s leave out the opening cysteine and the closing phenylalanine or tryptophan. Each record gives: V gene, CDR3 protein.

>TRBV7-6
ASSKLGQGDTEAF
>TRBV2
ASSGEGGETQY
>TRBV12-3/TRBV12-4
ASSYRDGGELF
>TRBV30
AWRWGEGFNSPLH
>TRBV6-1
ASSDLAAGYSDTQY
>TRBV6-5
ASSSRGSSSPLH
>TRBV15
ATSRADRDGYT
>TRBV14
ASSGPGAGEAF
>TRBV5-1
ASSLSLAGEESYNEQF
>TRBV27
ASSQTGYEQY
>TRBV19
ASSPDMTNQPQH
>TRBV11-2
ASSLSGQSIYEQY
>TRBV7-3
ASSPSSSSYNEQF
>TRBV27
ASATSRGPGEQY
>TRBV18
ASSPQGQTEQY
>TRBV2
ASSEGGYFSNQPQH
>TRBV5-1
ASSFGTSGETQY
>TRBV18
ASSPPSSDTQY
>TRBV9
ASSVDREGGKY
>TRBV18
ASSPIAASTDTQY
>TRBV7-9
ASSSRIGNTEAF
>TRBV9
ASGDIRQPQH
>TRBV7-3
PTFRAGGGTDTQY
>TRBV19
ASRLAGELF
>TRBV6-5
ASSYIRDRVNYGYT
>TRBV6-1
ASSEMGSENIQY
>TRBV11-2
ASSLDQTYGGNTIY
>TRBV4-2
ASSQAGTVGYGYT
>TRBV7-3
ASSLQGPNTGELF
>TRBV5-1
ASRGGETEAF
>TRBV11-2
ASSLGVSGRSTDTQY
>TRBV19
ASSPGTTVGNTIY
>TRBV5-1
ASSTRTGQGNTIY
>TRBV30
AWSVERGAGGLNRQF
>TRBV6-2/TRBV6-3
ASSRTGLYGYT
>TRBV30
AWSVGGASQPQH
>TRBV5-6
ASSPSGRGRRETQY
>TRBV7-9
ASSSRQVSSYEQY
>TRBV5-1
ASSLSTSGGIQY
>TRBV18
ASSPMTVDTQY
>TRBV24-1
ATRGYEQY
>TRBV5-1
ASSPGLQETQY
>TRBV6-5
ATQTGGGETQY
>TRBV2
ASGGQFKPYEQY
>TRBV7-9
ASSSSGTSGEQY
>TRBV18
ASSLRQGVMGTEAF
>TRBV24-1
ATSGGGGGNQPQH
>TRBV19
ASSIEGGQETQY
>TRBV27
ASSFGADNQPQH
>TRBV19
ASSLRYSYEQY
>TRBV18
ASSHPGLDNEQF
>TRBV20-1
SASHRQVKNEQY
>TRBV2
ASSSTGSGEKLF
>TRBV5-4
ASSRDRGSYEQY